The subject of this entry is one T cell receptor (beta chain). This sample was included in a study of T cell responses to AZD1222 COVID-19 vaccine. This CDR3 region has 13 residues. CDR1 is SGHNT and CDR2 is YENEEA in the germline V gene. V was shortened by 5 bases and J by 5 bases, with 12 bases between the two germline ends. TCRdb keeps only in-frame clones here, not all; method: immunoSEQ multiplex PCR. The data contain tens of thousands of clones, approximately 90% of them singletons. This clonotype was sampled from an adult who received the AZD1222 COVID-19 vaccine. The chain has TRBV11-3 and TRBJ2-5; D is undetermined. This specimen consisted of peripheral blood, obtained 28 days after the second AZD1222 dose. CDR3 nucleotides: TGTGCCAGCAGCCAACCGGGTGAGGAGACCCAGTACTTC. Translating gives CASSQPGEETQYF.